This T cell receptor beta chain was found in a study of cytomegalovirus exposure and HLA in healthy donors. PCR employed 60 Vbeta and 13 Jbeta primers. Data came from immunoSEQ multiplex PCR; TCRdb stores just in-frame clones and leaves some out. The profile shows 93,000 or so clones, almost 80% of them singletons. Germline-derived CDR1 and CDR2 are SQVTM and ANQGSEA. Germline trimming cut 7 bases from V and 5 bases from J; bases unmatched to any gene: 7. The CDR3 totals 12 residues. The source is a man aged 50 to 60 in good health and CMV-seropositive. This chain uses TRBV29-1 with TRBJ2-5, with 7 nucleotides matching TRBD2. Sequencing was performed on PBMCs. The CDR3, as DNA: TGCAGCGCCATTAGGGAGGGGGAGACCCAGTACTTC. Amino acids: CSAIREGETQYF. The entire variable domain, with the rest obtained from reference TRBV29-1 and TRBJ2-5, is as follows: SAVISQKPSRDICQRGTSLTIQCQVDSQVTMMFWYRQQPGQSLTLIATANQGSEATYESGFVIDKFPISRPNLTFSTLTVSNMSPEDSSIYLCSAIREGETQYFGPGTRLLVL.